The present T cell receptor (beta chain) was sequenced within a study of regulatory T cells in long-lasting Graves disease. The CDR3 is 14 residues long. J gave up 7 bases and V 6 bases, and 4 bases lay outside the gene matches. Arm-PCR with iRepertoire HTBI primers amplified the CDR3 regions for these TCR beta libraries. TCRdb independently ran MiXCR on the multiplex PCR reads; one entry per CDR3 protein. The sample holds about 440,000 distinct CDR3 sequences, roughly 15% seen once. Regarding time point: newly diagnosed GD, antithyroid drugs for less than 3 months. PBMCs were the source of the RNA used for TCR sequencing. One endocrinology department in Xi'an, China, was where patients came from. General study findings and limits: Persistent disease preferred TRBV28, TRBJ1-2 and TRBJ2-5; new disease, TRBV20-1 and TRBJ2-1. The sample size was small, and this may have reduced accuracy.

This clonotype has at least ten counts. Its antigen is not identified. These data were likewise used in another study, on T cells in Graves' hyperthyroidism and ophthalmopathy. Per that paper: Clinical symptoms, serum thyroxine and TRAb, thyroid ultrasound and orbital computed tomography were used for the diagnoses.

This specimen consisted of peripheral blood mononuclear cells (PBMCs), obtained at new diagnosis, from a patient treated with antithyroid drugs. The chain joins TRBV12-3 or TRBV12-4 to TRBJ2-1; 12 nucleotides line up with TRBD2. The source of this sequence is a woman between 18 and 30 years old with Graves disease. The CDR3 is CASRSSGGGNEQFF. In DNA form, the CDR3 reads TGTGCCAGCAGATCTAGCGGGGGGGGAAATGAGCAGTTCTTC.